Below are 25 T cell receptor beta chains sequenced from a single sample in a study of shared T cell receptors in the human thymus. Only in-frame clones appear in the TCRdb table, and some are missing; sequencing was by immunoSEQ multiplex PCR. The table includes roughly 710,000 clones, 80% to 90% detected once. This sample also appeared in a second study, on human thymus T cells.

Sequencing was done on a sample of thymocytes. Source of these receptors: a girl in the first two years of life with a congenital heart defect.

CDR3 region: CASSLGRVRGGDSNQPQHF. For the CDR3, the DNA is TGTGCCAGCAGCTTAGGTCGGGTGAGAGGAGGAGATAGCAATCAGCCCCAGCATTTT. The V call is TRBV7-2, the J call TRBJ1-5; D gene unclear. V was pared by 1 base and J by 0 bases, with 19 bases between. The CDR3 has 19 residues. Per the germline V gene, CDR1 is SGHTA and CDR2 is FQGNSA.

This chain connects TRBV2 to TRBJ2-7; a weak D match, TRBD2 (5 bases). Germline V lookup: CDR1 SNHLY, CDR2 FYNNEI. CDR3 length: 11 amino acids. Deletions cut 10 bases from V and 6 bases from J, with 13 bases between. The CDR3, as DNA: TGTGCCACGCGGGCGGTTTGCGAGCAGTACTTC. Residues: CATRAVCEQYF.

The chain combines TRBV7-2 with TRBJ1-5; tentatively, D is TRBD1 (6 bases). This CDR3 has 16 residues. CDR1 SGHTA and CDR2 FQGNSA come from the germline V gene. V was cut by 4 bases and J by 3 bases, with 16 bases left in between. The CDR3 DNA sequence: TGTGCCAGCAGCTCACGGGTAGGGGGTGTCAATCAGCCCCAGCATTTT. It yields the protein CASSSRVGGVNQPQHF.

This clone came up once. The CDR3 loop reads CASRGEVLQETQYF. The CDR3 nucleotides are TGTGCCAGTAGGGGGGAGGTCCTCCAAGAGACCCAGTACTTC. The chain uses TRBV19 and TRBJ2-5; D perhaps matches TRBD2 (6 bases). The CDR3 extends over 14 amino acids. Deletions cut 6 bases from V and 1 base from J, with 12 bases between. Germline V gene lookup returns CDR1 LNHDA and CDR2 SQIVND (reference sequence).

This clone was picked up a small number of times. J is TRBJ2-5 and V is TRBV6-1; TRBD1 aligns across 7 bases. The J segment lost 3 bases and the V segment lost 3 bases, leaving 13 bases of the junction unmatched. Germline CDR1 and CDR2: MNHNS and SASEGT. The CDR3 totals 17 residues. The CDR3 nucleotides are TGTGCCAGCAGTGACCCCGCCCCGGGACAGTTAAAAGAGACCCAGTACTTC. This encodes CASSDPAPGQLKETQYF.

The chain uses TRBV9 and TRBJ2-2; D not certain. CDR1 and CDR2 from the germline V gene are SGDLS and YYNGEE. This CDR3 spans 14 amino acids. V gave up 6 bases and J gave up 6 bases, with 15 bases separating them. DNA of the CDR3: TGTGCCAGCAACCCAAAAGAGCCACCCGGGGAGCTGTTTTTT. Encoded protein: CASNPKEPPGELFF.

This clone was counted a single time. The CDR3 DNA is TGTGCCATCAGTGATGGGGAGCGGGGCGAGCAGTACTTC. It yields the protein CAISDGERGEQYF. The rearrangement links TRBV10-3 to TRBJ2-7; 7 bases align to TRBD2. The CDR3 covers 13 residues. The germline V gene encodes CDR1 ENHRY and CDR2 SYGVKD. Losses at the gene ends were 3 bases for V and 6 bases for J; bases not matched to a gene: 5.

The chain uses TRBV6-6 and TRBJ1-2, with a tentative D call TRBD1 (5 bases). In germline, CDR1 is MNHNY, CDR2 SVGAGI (reference sequence). This CDR3 comprises 11 residues. V lost 8 bases, J lost 8 bases, and 12 bases lay in between. CDR3 region: CASGGGRGYTF. The DNA of the CDR3 is TGTGCCAGCGGGGGGGGACGGGGCTACACCTTC.

This clone has a single count. The gene calls are TRBV27 and TRBJ2-6, with a tentative D call TRBD1 (6 bases). V lost 5 bases, J lost 4 bases, and 6 bases lay in between. Germline CDR1 is MNHEY and CDR2 is SMNVEV (reference sequence). The CDR3 extends over 13 amino acids. CDR3 DNA sequence: TGTGCCAGCAGTGGGACAGGGGCCAACGTCCTGACTTTC. Translation: CASSGTGANVLTF.

This chain connects TRBV27 to TRBJ2-7; no reliable D call. The CDR3 sequence is 14 residues long. Trimming shortened V by 7 bases and J by 8 bases, and 21 bases separated the two germline ends. Germline V gene sequence: CDR1 MNHEY, CDR2 SMNVEV (reference sequence). In DNA form, the CDR3 reads TGTGCCAGCACCCCCCATAATAGCAGAAAAAAGCAGTACTTC. Translated: CASTPHNSRKKQYF.

This chain connects TRBV5-6 to TRBJ2-1; TRBD1 is a possible D gene (6 bases). Germline CDR1 SGHDT, CDR2 YYEEEE. CDR3 length: 16 amino acids. Trimming pared 4 bases from V and 2 bases from J, leaving 16 bases between. This CDR3 is CASSAPGQTTYNEQFF. The CDR3 coding sequence is TGTGCCAGCAGCGCACCGGGACAAACAACCTACAATGAGCAGTTCTTC.

This chain uses TRBV18 with TRBJ2-3, with 7 positions matching TRBD1. This CDR3 has 16 amino acids. Per the germline V gene, CDR1 is KGHSH and CDR2 is LQKENI. V lost 3 bases, J lost 0 bases, and 6 bases stayed unmatched. The chain's CDR3 is CASSPYRGTSTDTQYF. DNA for the CDR3: TGTGCCAGCTCACCTTACAGGGGCACTAGCACAGATACGCAGTATTTT.

The rearrangement links TRBV9 to TRBJ1-2, with TRBD1 identical over 7 bases. The CDR3 length is 13 residues. CDR1 is SGDLS, CDR2 YYNGEE, per germline. V dropped 4 bases and J dropped 2; count of bases not matched to a gene: 2. In DNA, the CDR3 is TGTGCCAGCAGCCGGGACAGCAACTATGGCTACACCTTC. This codes for CASSRDSNYGYTF.

V usage is TRBV27 and J usage is TRBJ2-5; 8 bases are a match to TRBD2. The germline gives CDR1 MNHEY, CDR2 SMNVEV (reference sequence). The J segment lost 2 bases and the V segment lost 3 bases, leaving 5 bases of the junction unmatched. The CDR3 length is 15 residues. The DNA for the CDR3 is TGTGCCAGCAGTTTCACTAGCGGAACTCAAGAGACCCAGTACTTC. Translating it yields CASSFTSGTQETQYF.

This rearrangement joins TRBV7-9 to TRBJ1-2, with D perhaps matching TRBD1 (5 bases). Germline-derived CDR1 and CDR2 are SEHNR and FQNEAQ (reference sequence). Between the trimmed V and J ends, which lost 3 bases and 6 bases, there was a span of 14 bases. The CDR3 runs 14 residues. The CDR3 loop reads CASSFRPGRNGYTF. CDR3 sequence (DNA): TGTGCCAGCAGCTTTCGGCCAGGGAGGAATGGCTACACCTTC. The whole variable domain, remainder taken from reference TRBV7-9 and TRBJ1-2, is DTGVSQNPRHKITKRGQNVTFRCDPISEHNRLYWYRQTLGQGPEFLTYFQNEAQLEKSRLLSDRFSAERPKGSFSTLEIQRTEQGDSAMYLCASSFRPGRNGYTFGSGTRLTVV.

V gene TRBV4-3 combines with J gene TRBJ1-2; TRBD1 is a possible D gene (5 bases). The CDR3 totals 13 residues. Germline loops: CDR1 LGHNA, CDR2 YSLEER. V was shortened by 0 bases and J by 7 bases, with 9 bases between the two germline ends. CDR3 DNA: TGCGCCAGCAGCCAAGACCTCCAGGGTGGCTACACCTTC. Translating gives CASSQDLQGGYTF.

V is TRBV5-1 and J is TRBJ1-4; D gene ambiguous. V lost 4 bases and J 0 bases, leaving 13 bases between the germline ends. The CDR3 spans 16 residues. Germline loops: CDR1 SGHRS, CDR2 YFSETQ. This CDR3 is CASSRVRGSTNEKLFF. As DNA, the CDR3 is TGCGCCAGCAGCCGGGTTCGCGGATCAACTAATGAAAAACTGTTTTTT.

The chain has TRBV7-2 and TRBJ1-5; maybe TRBD1 (5 bases). Germline lookup yields CDR1 SGHTA and CDR2 FQGNSA. Trimming shortened V by 6 bases and J by 2 bases, and 11 bases separated the two germline ends. The CDR3 consists of 14 residues. The CDR3 nucleotides read TGTGCCAGCAGTGGCCCACAGGGCAATCAGCCCCAGCATTTT. This sequence encodes CASSGPQGNQPQHF.

V and J are TRBV27 and TRBJ1-2, with D unresolved. V was clipped by 5 bases and J by 2 bases, with 15 bases between them. The CDR3 contains 15 residues. CDR1 and CDR2 (germline): MNHEY, SMNVEV (reference sequence). The CDR3 nucleotides are TGTGCCAGCAGTGCCAGAGAACAGAAAAACTATGGCTACACCTTC. Translated, it gives CASSAREQKNYGYTF.

The chain couples TRBV6-1 to TRBJ1-1; the D is unclear. Germline V gives CDR1 MNHNS, CDR2 SASEGT. The CDR3 loop spans 12 amino acids. V lost 7 bases to trimming and J lost 3 bases, with 9 bases between them. As DNA, the CDR3 is TGTGCCAGCATTGCGGGAGACACTGAAGCTTTCTTT. Protein sequence: CASIAGDTEAFF.

The rearrangement joins TRBV2 to TRBJ2-7, with a weak D call TRBD2 (6 bases). This CDR3 is 15 amino acids long. Looked up from germline, CDR1 is SNHLY and CDR2 is FYNNEI. Trimming shortened V by 0 bases and J by 6 bases, and 15 bases separated the two germline ends. This CDR3 reads CASSEARRGSAEQYF. The CDR3 region has the DNA TGTGCCAGCAGTGAAGCACGGCGGGGTTCGGCCGAGCAGTACTTC.

This clone was seen once. Distinct nucleotide sequences in the sample also encode this CDR3. V is TRBV27 and J is TRBJ2-7; weak D call: TRBD1 (5 bases). Germline V gives CDR1 MNHEY, CDR2 SMNVEV (reference sequence). Between the trimmed V and J ends, which lost 2 bases and 2 bases, there was a span of 10 bases. The CDR3 runs 14 residues. CDR3 in amino acids: CASSLRQGPYEQYF. The CDR3 DNA reads TGTGCCAGCAGTTTACGGCAGGGCCCCTACGAGCAGTACTTC.

This chain links TRBV19 with TRBJ1-6; 11 bases align to TRBD1. Germline-derived CDR1 and CDR2 are LNHDA and SQIVND (reference sequence). J gave up 6 bases and V 7 bases, and 14 bases lay outside the gene matches. The CDR3 spans 18 residues. DNA for the CDR3: TGTGCCAGTATGGGTGGAGGACAGGGGGCCGGCGGTAATTCACCCCTCCACTTT. As protein: CASMGGGQGAGGNSPLHF.

V gene TRBV6-4 combines with J gene TRBJ1-5; the D gene is possibly TRBD1 (5 bases). V was clipped by 6 bases and J by 7 bases, with 16 bases between them. This CDR3 spans 14 amino acids. Germline V gene sequence: CDR1 MRHNA, CDR2 SNTAGT. CDR3 coding DNA: TGTGCCAGCAGCCCGGGGGGAAAAGGGCAGCCCCAGCATTTT. Translated, it gives CASSPGGKGQPQHF.

The J gene is TRBJ2-1, the V gene TRBV15, with D possibly matching TRBD2 (5 bases). CDR1 is LNHNV, CDR2 YYDKDF, per germline (reference sequence). CDR3 length equals 15 residues. V was clipped by 2 bases and J by 7 bases, with 15 bases between them. Here the CDR3 reads CATSRSGRRGNEQFF. CDR3 bases: TGTGCCACCAGCAGATCGGGAAGAAGAGGGAATGAGCAGTTCTTC. The complete variable domain, with remaining parts taken from reference TRBV15 and TRBJ2-1, reads DAMVIQNPRYQVTQFGKPVTLSCSQTLNHNVMYWYQQKSSQAPKLLFHYYDKDFNNEADTPDNFQSRRPNTSFCFLDIRSPGLGDTAMYLCATSRSGRRGNEQFFGPGTRLTVL.